A single sample is the source of the 9 T cell receptor beta chains below, sequenced in a study of human T cells and chemical hapten exposure. TCRdb re-derived calls from the RACE reads in MiXCR, one entry per CDR3 protein. The table includes 300,000 to 450,000 distinct CDR3 sequences, 4.5% to 6% detected once. As for time point: pre-sensitization, week 0. This sample's treatment: therapeutic diphenylcyclopropenone sensitization with weekly scalp DPC. Sequenced here: whole blood, sampled in connection with sensitization to the hapten diphenylcyclopropenone (DPC). These receptors were collected from a woman aged 45-65 years with alopecia areata. Some clones in this sample may be carry-over from other donors' samples.

This CDR3 reads CASSLPGDRGMETQYF. CDR3 bases: TGTGCCAGCAGCTTACCTGGGGACAGGGGAATGGAGACCCAGTACTTC. This rearrangement joins TRBV7-2 to TRBJ2-5; the match to TRBD1 covers 10 bases. CDR1 is SGHTA and CDR2 is FQGNSA in the germline V gene. This CDR3 has 16 amino acids. The J segment lost 5 bases and the V segment lost 2 bases, leaving 8 bases of the junction unmatched.

Concerning this clonotype: This may arise from a read error, as a much more abundant clone is one base away. This rearrangement joins TRBV4-2 to TRBJ2-7, with TRBD1 identical over 9 bases. Trimming took 4 bases from V and 9 from J; bases not matched to a gene: 7. The CDR3 sequence is 13 residues long. CDR1 is LGHNA and CDR2 is YNFKEQ in the germline V gene. The CDR3: CASSPLDRGGQYF. CDR3 coding DNA: TGTGCCAGCAGCCCCCTGGACAGGGGCGGGCAGTACTTC.

This rearrangement joins TRBV5-1 to TRBJ1-2; D is uncertain. Germline V gene sequence: CDR1 SGHRS, CDR2 YFSETQ. V shed 4 bases and J shed 8 bases, with 15 bases lying between them. The CDR3 is 13 residues long. CDR3 sequence (DNA): TGCGCCAGCAGCGTGGATGACCCGGGCGGCTACACCTTC. Translation: CASSVDDPGGYTF.

This clonotype was detected only a few times. The V call is TRBV2, the J call TRBJ2-7, with TRBD2 matching 8 bases. CDR3 length equals 13 residues. V lost 6 bases and J lost 5; bases outside the gene matches: 6. Germline assignment: CDR1 SNHLY and CDR2 FYNNEI. The CDR3 reads CASRAQRGNEQYF. The CDR3 bases are TGTGCCAGCAGAGCACAGCGGGGGAACGAGCAGTACTTC.

The chain employs TRBV2 and TRBJ1-3, with a tentative D call TRBD1 (6 bases). The CDR3 consists of 14 residues. CDR1 is SNHLY and CDR2 is FYNNEI in the germline V gene. Between the trimmed V and J ends, which lost 6 bases and 1 base, there was a span of 10 bases. The CDR3 region is CASSGQSSGNTIYF. The CDR3 coding sequence is TGTGCCAGCAGCGGACAGTCTTCTGGAAACACCATATATTTT.

This clonotype was seen many times. The chain carries TRBV7-9 and TRBJ2-2; 8 bases line up with TRBD1. This CDR3 contains 16 residues. Germline CDR1 SEHNR, CDR2 FQNEAQ (reference sequence). Unmatched junction bases numbered 11, after V lost 5 bases and J lost 6 bases. Written as DNA, the CDR3 is TGTGCCAGCAGCCTTCCGGACAGGGAAGGAGCCGGGGAGCTGTTTTTT. Translated, it gives CASSLPDREGAGELFF. Full variable domain (rest looked up from reference TRBV7-9 and TRBJ2-2): DTGVSQNPRHKITKRGQNVTFRCDPISEHNRLYWYRQTLGQGPEFLTYFQNEAQLEKSRLLSDRFSAERPKGSFSTLEIQRTEQGDSAMYLCASSLPDREGAGELFFGEGSRLTVL.

This clonotype was seen more than once but under ten times. This chain joins TRBV20-1 and TRBJ2-1; 9 bases map to TRBD2. This CDR3 is built from 16 residues. Germline CDR1 DFQATT, CDR2 SNEGSKA (reference sequence). Germline trimming cut 6 bases from V and 8 bases from J; bases unmatched to any gene: 17. This chain's CDR3 is CSARLRLAGKSDEQFF. The CDR3 region has the DNA TGCAGTGCGCGCCTCCGGCTAGCGGGAAAGTCAGATGAGCAGTTCTTC.

This clonotype was found a few times. The V and J genes are TRBV6-6 and TRBJ1-1, with TRBD1 identical over 7 bases. Germline V gene sequence: CDR1 MNHNY, CDR2 SVGAGI (reference sequence). CDR3 length: 15 amino acids. Trimming cost V 5 bases and J 4 bases; bases outside gene matches: 10. CDR3 amino acids: CASSAPTGVGTEAFF. DNA of the CDR3: TGTGCCAGCAGTGCCCCCACAGGGGTGGGCACTGAAGCTTTCTTT.

The chain carries TRBV11-2 and TRBJ2-5; D gene uncertain. The CDR3 is 15 residues long. CDR1 is SGHAT and CDR2 is FQNNGV in the germline V gene. Trimming cost V 0 bases and J 4 bases, with 12 bases left between them. The CDR3 region is CASSLDVPRRETQYF. CDR3 in DNA: TGTGCCAGCAGCTTAGATGTCCCTCGGCGAGAGACCCAGTACTTC.